Described below is a single T cell receptor (beta chain) sequence and its context. The data were obtained in a study of technical replicates of blood from a few donors. CDR1 is SGHTA, CDR2 FQGNSA, per germline. The ends were cut back, 5 bases at V and 5 bases at J, with 13 bases in the middle. The CDR3 loop spans 13 amino acids. TCRdb's copy holds only in-frame clones and misses some; the assay was immunoSEQ multiplex PCR. The data show roughly 65,000 clones, over 75% seen once. Material: PBMCs. The chain links TRBV7-2 to TRBJ2-7; possible D gene TRBD2, 6 bases. The receptor was derived from a human donor in good health. Some clones in this sample may be carry-over from other donors' samples. CDR3 residues: CASSPRLVHEQYF. For the CDR3, the DNA is TGTGCCAGCAGCCCCAGACTAGTCCACGAGCAGTACTTC.